The source of this T cell receptor beta chain is a study of T cell responses to AZD1222 COVID-19 vaccine. Analysis merged second doses at about 4 or about 12 weeks. Some clones are missing from TCRdb's copy, which holds only in-frame ones; the method was immunoSEQ multiplex PCR. The sample includes approximately 170,000 clones, approximately 94% of them seen just once. V dropped 0 bases and J dropped 6; count of bases not matched to a gene: 6. Germline V gene sequence: CDR1 LGHNA, CDR2 YNFKEQ. CDR3 size: 16 residues. Study-wide points: Samples come after the peak T cell response, not at day 14. Spike-spanning, vaccine-associated CD4 TCRs were dominant at 160-218 and 743-854. Possibly, clonal diversity was underestimated; donors were largely white British and included more females.

A word on this clone: What it binds is unknown.

The TCR was taken from an adult who received the AZD1222 COVID-19 vaccine. The input for sequencing was peripheral blood, taken 28 days after the second AZD1222 dose. V and J are TRBV4-2 and TRBJ2-1, with 9 bases identical to TRBD2. In DNA form, the CDR3 reads TGTGCCAGCAGCCAAGACTTTGTAGCGGGAGTCAATGAGCAGTTCTTC. This encodes CASSQDFVAGVNEQFF.